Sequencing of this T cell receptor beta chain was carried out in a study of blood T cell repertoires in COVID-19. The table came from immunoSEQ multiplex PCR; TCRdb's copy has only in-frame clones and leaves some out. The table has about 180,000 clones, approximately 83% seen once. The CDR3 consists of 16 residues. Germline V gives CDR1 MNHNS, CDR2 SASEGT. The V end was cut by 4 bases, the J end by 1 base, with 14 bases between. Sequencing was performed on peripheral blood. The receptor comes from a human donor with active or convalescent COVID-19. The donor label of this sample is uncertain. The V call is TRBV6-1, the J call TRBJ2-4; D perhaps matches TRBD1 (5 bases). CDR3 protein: CASSATDPGAKNIQYF. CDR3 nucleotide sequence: TGTGCCAGCAGTGCCACGGATCCAGGGGCCAAAAACATTCAGTACTTC.